Following are 32 T cell receptor beta chains from one sample sequenced in a study of vaccination effects on CD4 cells after COVID-19 (dated by TCRdb to the early 2020s). Receptor libraries were prepared by the immunoSEQ multiplex PCR assay. TCRdb obtained this table from immuneACCESS and retained in-frame rearrangements with V and J assigned. These tables miss some clones; where compared with another copy, unresolved V genes account for less than half of the shortfall, and the remainder is unexplained. Recorded for this sample are tens of thousands of clones; about 74% of them occurred a single time. The top ten hold about 17% of the sample. To identify antigen-specific CD4+ T cell clonotypes by their expansion, the ViraFEST assay first stimulated PBMC with viral peptide pools and then applied TCR sequencing. After 10 days of culture, CD4+ T cells were isolated with the EasySep CD4+ T cell isolation kit. Each participant received two doses of an mRNA SARS-CoV-2 vaccine, either BNT162b2 or mRNA-1273.

These TCRs are of unknown antigen specificity. The source material was CD4+ T cells from PBMCs cultured with HCoV-OC43 spike peptides, sampled after COVID-19 vaccination. This specimen's cell subset or site label, per the study, means: HCoV-OC43 spike overlapping peptide pool stimulation. The receptors were sampled from a human donor who received a COVID-19 vaccine.

J is TRBJ2-5 and V is TRBV13, with D perhaps matching TRBD2 (7 bases). Germline CDR1 PRHDT, CDR2 FYEKMQ (reference sequence). The CDR3 has 17 residues. Trimming pared 2 bases from V and 3 bases from J, leaving 19 bases between. CDR3 DNA sequence: TGTGCCAGCAGCTTAACCCACCGGGGGGCAGCCGAAGAGACCCAGTACTTC. This codes for CASSLTHRGAAEETQYF. Using reference TRBV13 and TRBJ2-5 for the parts outside the CDR3, the full variable domain is AAGVIQSPRHLIKEKRETATLKCYPIPRHDTVYWYQQGPGQDPQFLISFYEKMQSDKGSIPDRFSAQQFSDYHSELNMSSLELGDSALYFCASSLTHRGAAEETQYFGPGTRLLVL.

J is TRBJ2-7 and V is TRBV19; 9 nucleotides line up with TRBD1. J lost 2 bases, V lost 4 bases, and 6 bases had no gene match. Germline loops: CDR1 LNHDA, CDR2 SQIVND (reference sequence). CDR3 size: 15 residues. CDR3 protein: CASSKDRGRTYEQYF. The CDR3 DNA reads as TGTGCCAGTAGTAAGGACAGGGGAAGGACCTACGAGCAGTACTTC.

The chain combines TRBV7-6 with TRBJ2-3, with D possibly being TRBD1 or TRBD2 (5 bases each). CDR1 and CDR2 (germline): SGHVS, FNYEAQ. The CDR3 has 22 amino acids. V lost 2 bases to trimming and J lost 1 base, with 31 bases between them. The CDR3 DNA sequence: TGTGCCAGCAGCTTATCCACCAGGATATCCGGTGGGGCAGGACTTGGCACAGATACGCAGTATTTT. This codes for CASSLSTRISGGAGLGTDTQYF.

This clone occurred once. The chain couples TRBV6-1 to TRBJ1-4, with D tentatively TRBD1 (5 bases). The germline V and J ends were trimmed by 2 bases and 7 bases, with 11 bases remaining between them. This CDR3 has 14 residues. Germline CDR1 and CDR2: MNHNS and SASEGT. The CDR3 loop reads CASSERRDGEKLFF. The CDR3 coding sequence is TGTGCCAGCAGTGAACGCAGGGATGGTGAAAAACTGTTTTTT.

This rearrangement joins TRBV7-6 to TRBJ1-4; TRBD1 aligns across 8 bases. This CDR3 contains 14 residues. CDR1 SGHVS and CDR2 FNYEAQ come from the germline V gene. V shed 5 bases, J shed 7 bases, and the junction held 6 bases outside the gene matches. The CDR3 DNA sequence: TGTGCCAGCAGCAAAGGACAGGGTACTGAAAAACTGTTTTTT. It is translated as CASSKGQGTEKLFF.

V gene TRBV18 combines with J gene TRBJ2-3; 10 nucleotides agree with TRBD2. V dropped 3 bases and J dropped 4; count of bases not matched to a gene: 4. CDR1 and CDR2 from the germline V gene are KGHSH and LQKENI. The CDR3 is 15 residues long. The CDR3 nucleotides read TGTGCCAGCTCACCTCTAGCGGGAGTCGCAGATACGCAGTATTTT. Residues: CASSPLAGVADTQYF.

CDR3 nucleotide sequence: TGTGCCAGCAGACCGGATCTACCCCTCTACGAGCAGTACTTC. Encoded protein: CASRPDLPLYEQYF. The chain carries TRBV7-2 and TRBJ2-7; D gene unclear. Trimming removed 6 bases at V and 3 bases at J, with 15 bases between. The length of the CDR3 is 14 residues. Per germline, CDR1 SGHTA and CDR2 FQGNSA. Looking up the rest from reference TRBV7-2 and TRBJ2-7 gives the full variable domain: GAGVSQSPSNKVTEKGKDVELRCDPISGHTALYWYRQSLGQGLEFLIYFQGNSAPDKSGLPSDRFSAERTGGSVSTLTIQRTQQEDSAVYLCASRPDLPLYEQYFGPGTRLTVT.

The rearrangement joins TRBV2 to TRBJ1-1; D may be TRBD1 (6 bases). The CDR3 extends over 12 amino acids. Trimming left V 6 bases short and J 4 bases short, with 9 bases between. Looked up from germline, CDR1 is SNHLY and CDR2 is FYNNEI. As DNA, the CDR3 is TGTGCCAGCAGAGGGGACATCACTGAAGCTTTCTTT. Its translation: CASRGDITEAFF. Drawing the rest from reference TRBV2 and TRBJ1-1, the complete variable domain is EPEVTQTPSHQVTQMGQEVILRCVPISNHLYFYWYRQILGQKVEFLVSFYNNEISEKSEIFDDQFSVERPDGSNFTLKIRSTKLEDSAMYFCASRGDITEAFFGQGTRLTVV.

This chain connects TRBV14 to TRBJ2-3, with 7 bases that match TRBD2. The CDR3 consists of 15 residues. Germline CDR1 SGHDN, CDR2 FVKESK. V gave up 1 base and J gave up 7 bases; unmatched junction bases: 8. The CDR3 nucleotides are TGTGCCAGCAGCCAAGCGGGGGGAGCACACAATACGCAGTATTTT. Translating gives CASSQAGGAHNTQYF.

This chain uses TRBV7-9 with TRBJ2-1; D is possibly TRBD2 (6 bases). Trimming left V 2 bases short and J 12 bases short, with 11 bases between. Germline lookup yields CDR1 SEHNR and CDR2 FQNEAQ (reference sequence). The CDR3 sequence is 12 residues long. This chain's CDR3 is CASSLPGTGQFF. In DNA, the CDR3 is TGTGCCAGCAGCTTACCCGGGACTGGGCAGTTCTTC.

The chain recombines TRBV10-3 with TRBJ1-5; D ambiguous. There are 14 residues in the CDR3. Germline CDR1 ENHRY, CDR2 SYGVKD. The ends were cut back, 8 bases at V and 4 bases at J, with 15 bases in the middle. The CDR3 here is CAISATDLNQPQHF. In DNA, the CDR3 is TGTGCCATCTCTGCAACGGATTTGAATCAGCCCCAGCATTTT.

The genes are TRBV29-1 and TRBJ2-2, with 10 bases fitting TRBD2. V lost 7 bases, J lost 7 bases, and 15 bases stayed unmatched. The V gene's germline CDR1 is SQVTM and CDR2 ANQGSEA. The CDR3 totals 16 residues. The CDR3 spells CSGGSGQRGGNGELFF. The CDR3 DNA reads as TGCAGCGGTGGCAGCGGCCAGCGGGGGGGCAACGGGGAGCTGTTTTTT.

The rearrangement joins TRBV14 to TRBJ2-7, with D uncertain. This CDR3 has 15 residues. Germline V gene lookup returns CDR1 SGHDN and CDR2 FVKESK. Trimming stripped 1 base from V and 0 bases from J, with 10 bases between. The CDR3 reads CASSQVGESSYEQYF. The DNA for the CDR3 is TGTGCCAGCAGCCAAGTGGGCGAAAGCTCCTACGAGCAGTACTTC. Full variable domain (remainder filled in from reference TRBV14 and TRBJ2-7): EAGVTQFPSHSVIEKGQTVTLRCDPISGHDNLYWYRRVMGKEIKFLLHFVKESKQDESGMPNNRFLAERTGGTYSTLKVQPAELEDSGVYFCASSQVGESSYEQYFGPGTRLTVT.

The chain has TRBV27 and TRBJ2-3; tentatively, D is TRBD2 (6 bases). Trimming stripped 3 bases from V and 8 bases from J, with 12 bases between. This CDR3 region has 13 residues. Germline CDR1 is MNHEY and CDR2 is SMNVEV (reference sequence). The CDR3 protein is CASSLGRRGTQYF. Written as DNA, the CDR3 is TGTGCCAGCAGTTTGGGACGGCGGGGTACGCAGTATTTT.

The chain combines TRBV5-1 with TRBJ2-6; TRBD2 is a possible D gene (6 bases). From germline, CDR1 is SGHRS and CDR2 YFSETQ. With 6 bases removed from V and 4 bases from J, the gap between germline ends came to 14 bases. This CDR3 is 15 amino acids long. The DNA for the CDR3 is TGCGCCAGCACCCAAGGCGGGGTGGGGGCCAACGTCCTGACTTTC. Residues: CASTQGGVGANVLTF.

V gene TRBV5-1 combines with J gene TRBJ2-3, with 10 bases lining up with TRBD2. This CDR3 has 18 amino acids. Germline assignment: CDR1 SGHRS and CDR2 YFSETQ. V shed 4 bases and J 6 bases; nucleotides not matched to a gene: 17. The CDR3 region has the DNA TGCGCCAGCAGCCGTCGGGGAGCGGGGGGGGGCACCGGGGATACGCAGTATTTT. This codes for CASSRRGAGGGTGDTQYF.

The rearrangement uses TRBV11-2 and TRBJ2-5; weak D call: TRBD2 (5 bases). CDR1 is SGHAT and CDR2 is FQNNGV in the germline V gene. V was shortened by 1 base and J by 5 bases, with 11 bases between the two germline ends. The CDR3 extends over 14 amino acids. DNA for the CDR3: TGTGCCAGCAGCTTAGGTGTGAGAGGGGAGACCCAGTACTTC. This gives the protein CASSLGVRGETQYF.

The chain uses TRBV5-4 and TRBJ1-2; D is ambiguous. The V gene lost 2 bases and the J gene lost 6 bases, with 11 bases spanning the gap. Germline V CDR1 and CDR2: SGHNT, YYREEE (reference sequence). This CDR3 spans 13 amino acids. CDR3 nucleotide sequence: TGTGCCAGCAGCTTAGAGGTAAAGGATGGCTACACCTTC. This codes for CASSLEVKDGYTF.

J is TRBJ2-1 and V is TRBV2, with TRBD1 identical over 7 bases. From germline, CDR1 is SNHLY and CDR2 FYNNEI. V trimming: 5 bases; J trimming: 4 bases; junction bases outside the gene matches: 5. CDR3 length: 14 residues. CDR3 sequence: CASSTGASYNEQFF. In DNA form, the CDR3 reads TGTGCCAGCAGTACAGGGGCTTCATACAATGAGCAGTTCTTC.

This chain connects TRBV12-3 or TRBV12-4 to TRBJ2-2; 7 nucleotides match TRBD2. This CDR3 comprises 13 residues. J gave up 7 bases and V 3 bases, and 2 bases lay outside the gene matches. The DNA for the CDR3 is TGTGCCAGCAGTTTTGCGGGAGTCGGGGAGCTGTTTTTT. It is translated as CASSFAGVGELFF.

The CDR3 region has the DNA TGCGCCAGCAGCTTGGGTGCGACAGGCTCCTACGAGCAGTACTTC. Translation: CASSLGATGSYEQYF. The chain uses TRBV5-1 and TRBJ2-7; possible D gene TRBD1, 6 bases. The V end lost 0 bases, the J end lost 0 bases, and 10 bases lay between the germline ends. Germline-derived CDR1 and CDR2 are SGHRS and YFSETQ. CDR3 length equals 15 residues.

This clone has more than one count but fewer than ten. This chain uses TRBV3-1 (or the pseudogene TRBV3-2) with TRBJ1-5; TRBD1 might be the D (6 bases). This CDR3 is built from 17 residues. The V gene's germline CDR1 is LGHDT and CDR2 YNNKEL (reference sequence). V lost 0 bases and J 9 bases, leaving 21 bases between the germline ends. CDR3 sequence: CASSQDLWGHLKTPQHF. CDR3 DNA: TGTGCCAGCAGCCAAGATCTATGGGGACACCTAAAGACGCCCCAGCATTTT.

CDR3 DNA: TGTGCCAGCTCTCCTGGACAGGGGGCTGAAGCTTTCTTT. It is translated as CASSPGQGAEAFF. The chain joins TRBV18 to TRBJ1-1, with 10 bases fitting TRBD1. The CDR3 covers 13 residues. Unmatched junction bases numbered 4, after V lost 6 bases and J lost 6 bases. The germline V gene has CDR1 KGHSH and CDR2 LQKENI.

This clone was seen more than once but under ten times. The CDR3 DNA reads TGCGCCAGCAGCTTGACAGATGGCTCTGGAAACACCATATATTTT. Amino acids: CASSLTDGSGNTIYF. The gene calls are TRBV5-1 and TRBJ1-3; D gene uncertain. The CDR3 runs 15 residues. Germline CDR1 and CDR2: SGHRS and YFSETQ. With 1 base removed from V and 0 bases from J, the gap between germline ends came to 8 bases. Full variable domain (remainder filled in from reference TRBV5-1 and TRBJ1-3): KAGVTQTPRYLIKTRGQQVTLSCSPISGHRSVSWYQQTPGQGLQFLFEYFSETQRNKGNFPGRFSGRQFSNSRSEMNVSTLELGDSALYLCASSLTDGSGNTIYFGEGSWLTVV.

The chain recombines TRBV30 with TRBJ2-1, with unresolved D. Germline V gene data show CDR1 as GTSNPN and CDR2 as SVGIG (reference sequence). This CDR3 is built from 13 residues. V lost 5 bases and J 0 bases, leaving 8 bases between the germline ends. Here the CDR3 DNA reads TGTGCCTGGTACAGTAGCTCCTACAATGAGCAGTTCTTC. Amino acids: CAWYSSSYNEQFF. The full variable domain, completed using reference TRBV30 and TRBJ2-1, is SQTIHQWPATLVQPVGSPLSLECTVEGTSNPNLYWYRQAAGRGLQLLFYSVGIGQISSEVPQNLSASRPQDRQFILSSKKLLLSDSGFYLCAWYSSSYNEQFFGPGTRLTVL.

V is TRBV5-1 and J is TRBJ1-3; 7 positions agree with TRBD1. The CDR3 spans 16 residues. From germline, CDR1 is SGHRS and CDR2 YFSETQ. V shed 4 bases and J 0 bases; nucleotides not matched to a gene: 7. The CDR3 bases are TGCGCCAGCAGCCCAGGGGGTACGATCTCTGGAAACACCATATATTTT. Protein: CASSPGGTISGNTIYF.

The gene calls are TRBV18 and TRBJ1-1; D uncertain. V lost 6 bases, J lost 6 bases, and 11 bases lay in between. The germline gives CDR1 KGHSH, CDR2 LQKENI. The CDR3 has 12 residues. The CDR3 loop is CASSPTRAEAFF. The CDR3 region has the DNA TGTGCCAGCTCTCCTACCCGGGCTGAAGCTTTCTTT.

The chain is built from TRBV6-5 and TRBJ2-3; D unclear. Trimming removed 7 bases from V and 1 base from J, with 9 bases in between. The CDR3 contains 13 residues. Per germline, CDR1 MNHEY and CDR2 SVGAGI. The CDR3 loop reads CASKADGTDTQYF. The CDR3 coding sequence is TGTGCCAGCAAAGCTGATGGCACAGATACGCAGTATTTT.

The chain recombines TRBV7-8 with TRBJ2-1; 7 positions match TRBD1. The V and J ends lost 5 bases and 4 bases, in that order; junction bases with no gene match: 2. In germline, CDR1 is SGHVS, CDR2 FQNEAQ. The CDR3 is 13 amino acids. CDR3 amino acids: CASSVGQYNEQFF. The CDR3 coding sequence is TGTGCCAGCAGCGTGGGACAGTACAATGAGCAGTTCTTC. Variable domain in full (rest from reference TRBV7-8 and TRBJ2-1): GAGVSQSPRYKVAKRGQDVALRCDPISGHVSLFWYQQALGQGPEFLTYFQNEAQLDKSGLPSDRFFAERPEGSVSTLKIQRTQQEDSAVYLCASSVGQYNEQFFGPGTRLTVL.

The J gene is TRBJ2-5, the V gene TRBV6-1; D is ambiguous. This CDR3 has 11 amino acids. Looked up from germline, CDR1 is MNHNS and CDR2 is SASEGT. The germline V and J ends were trimmed by 6 bases and 1 base, with 3 bases remaining between them. The CDR3 nucleotides read TGTGCCAGCAGCCCCCAAGAGACCCAGTACTTC. Translation: CASSPQETQYF.

V and J are TRBV6-5 and TRBJ1-6, with D possibly matching TRBD1 (6 bases). This CDR3 contains 15 residues. Trimming took off 0 bases at V and 9 bases at J, with 12 bases between the two ends. The V gene's germline CDR1 is MNHEY and CDR2 SVGAGI. CDR3 in DNA: TGTGCCAGCAGTTACTCCAGGACAGCTGTTTCACCCCTCCACTTT. Translating gives CASSYSRTAVSPLHF.

V usage is TRBV4-1 and J usage is TRBJ1-1, with no clear D. V lost 1 base to trimming and J lost 6 bases, with 15 bases between them. CDR3 length: 15 residues. The germline V gene encodes CDR1 MGHRA and CDR2 YSYEKL. The CDR3 DNA reads as TGCGCCAGCAGCCAAGGATTGGGGTTGGAGGCTGAAGCTTTCTTT. This codes for CASSQGLGLEAEAFF.